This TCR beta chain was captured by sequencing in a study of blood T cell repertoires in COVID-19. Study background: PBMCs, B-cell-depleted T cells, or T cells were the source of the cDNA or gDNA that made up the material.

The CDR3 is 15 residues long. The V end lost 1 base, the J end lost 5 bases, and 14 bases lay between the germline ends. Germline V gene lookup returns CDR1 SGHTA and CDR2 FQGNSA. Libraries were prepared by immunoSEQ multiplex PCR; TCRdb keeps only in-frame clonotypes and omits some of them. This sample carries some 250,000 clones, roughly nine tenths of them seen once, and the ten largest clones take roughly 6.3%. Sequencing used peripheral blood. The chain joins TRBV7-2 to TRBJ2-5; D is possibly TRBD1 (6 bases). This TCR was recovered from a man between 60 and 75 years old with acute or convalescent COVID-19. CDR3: CASSLEGRGLETQYF. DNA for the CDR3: TGTGCCAGCAGCTTAGAAGGCAGGGGCCTTGAGACCCAGTACTTC.